The 2 T cell receptor beta chains given below trace back to one sample, sequenced in a study of blood T cell repertoires in COVID-19 (dated by TCRdb to 2018 to 2021). To prepare the library, the immunoSEQ multiplex PCR assay was applied. Not all clones reach the TCRdb copy of this immuneACCESS table, which keeps in-frame sequences only. Checked studies attribute under half of the gap to unresolved V genes and leave the rest unexplained. A total of approximately 260,000 clones appear in this sample, more than 60% of them only once. The top ten constitute approximately 4% of the sample. Sequenced sample: peripheral blood. The receptors here all came from a middle-aged woman with active or convalescent COVID-19.

This chain links TRBV28 with TRBJ1-2, with 12 positions matching TRBD1. CDR1 is MDHEN, CDR2 SYDVKM, per germline. J was trimmed by 8 bases and V by 5 bases; bases with no gene match: 9. The CDR3 covers 15 residues. This CDR3 reads CASSRPGQGAEGYTF. CDR3 bases: TGTGCCAGCAGTCGCCCGGGACAGGGGGCAGAAGGCTACACCTTC.

The chain recombines TRBV7-9 with TRBJ1-4, with TRBD1 matching 9 bases. This CDR3 region has 17 residues. Trimming removed 4 bases from V and 0 bases from J; junction bases left unmatched: 6. CDR1 and CDR2 (germline): SEHNR, FQNEAQ (reference sequence). The CDR3 region is CASSSGTGTATNEKLFF. CDR3 DNA: TGTGCCAGCAGCTCGGGGACAGGGACAGCAACTAATGAAAAACTGTTTTTT.